This T cell receptor (beta chain) was recorded in a study of shared clonotypes between healthy human individuals. Study at large: CD4 naive and CD4 memory each took three plates per donor, while CD8 naive took two and CD8 memory one. Study-wide results and limits: On the whole, naive subsets had larger estimated richness than memory subsets had.

A remark on this clone: The antigen remains unidentified.

CDR3 length equals 14 residues. The germline gives CDR1 SGDLS, CDR2 YYNGEE. Trimming left V 3 bases short and J 2 bases short, with 11 bases between. Here immunoSEQ multiplex PCR was the method, and the copy in TCRdb shows in-frame clones only, minus some. This table holds a few million clones, over 85% found once. What was sequenced was naive CD4+ T cells sorted from blood. This sample's subset: CD45RA+ positively selected. The J gene is TRBJ2-5, the V gene TRBV9, with D maybe TRBD1 (5 bases). This clonotype was sampled from a man aged 18 to 30 in good health. DNA of the CDR3: TGTGCCAGCAGCGGGGCCCGGACACAAGAGACCCAGTACTTC. Translating it yields CASSGARTQETQYF.